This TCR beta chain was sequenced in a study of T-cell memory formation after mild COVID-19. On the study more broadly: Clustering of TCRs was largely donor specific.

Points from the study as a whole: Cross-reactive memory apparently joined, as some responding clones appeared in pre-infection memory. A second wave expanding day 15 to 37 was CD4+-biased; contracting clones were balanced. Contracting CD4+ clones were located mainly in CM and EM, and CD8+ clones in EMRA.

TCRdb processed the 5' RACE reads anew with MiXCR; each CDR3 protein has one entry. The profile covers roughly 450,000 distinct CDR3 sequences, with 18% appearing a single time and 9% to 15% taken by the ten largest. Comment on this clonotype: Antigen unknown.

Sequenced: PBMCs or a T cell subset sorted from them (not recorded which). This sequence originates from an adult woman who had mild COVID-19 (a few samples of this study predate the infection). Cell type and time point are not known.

CDR3 residues: CATAGTSGAYEQYF. Written as DNA, the CDR3 is TGTGCCACTGCCGGGACTAGCGGAGCATACGAGCAGTACTTC. This chain uses TRBV13 with TRBJ2-7; 11 bases map to TRBD2. From germline, CDR1 is PRHDT and CDR2 FYEKMQ (reference sequence). The CDR3 spans 14 residues. The J segment lost 4 bases and the V segment lost 10 bases, leaving 9 bases of the junction unmatched.